A single T cell receptor (beta chain) is shown here with its context. Its antigen is currently not known. No base qualities exist here, and no much larger clone lies one base off it. The time point label on this specimen signifies: cells obtained before transplantation from donor or recipient. CD3+CD4+ and CD3+CD8+ populations were FACS-sorted from unstimulated pre-transplant donor and recipient cells taken from spleen or lymph nodes. Reading the germline V gene gives CDR1 SGDLS and CDR2 YYNGEE. Unmatched junction bases come to 9, with V trimmed by 3 bases and J by 4 bases. From cysteine to phenylalanine, the CDR3 is 17 amino acids long. Here the CDR3 DNA is all that survives: 51 bases in frame from base 1. The record originates from a study of graft-versus-host responses after intestinal transplantation (dated by TCRdb to about 2021). As for the study more broadly: Multivisceral, liver-intestinal, or isolated intestinal transplants were received by the recipients. All recipients received anti-thymocyte globulin induction followed by maintenance tacrolimus and steroids for 3 to 4 years. Graft-versus-host and host-versus-graft alloreactive T cell clones were tracked in the graft, circulation and bone marrow after intestinal transplantation using bulk TCR-beta CDR3 sequencing. Alloreactive clones were identified by sequencing pre-transplant mixed lymphocyte reaction products and comparing these products with unstimulated pre-transplant donor and recipient T cells. The cohort enrolled 20 to 30 intestinal transplant recipients including one retransplant, and a few patients lacking pretransplant specimens were excluded. Donor T cell macrochimerism was defined as a peak of at least 4% donor T cells among recipient peripheral blood mononuclear cells. Rather than going through the commercial service, samples from three later patients were sequenced in-house on an Illumina MiSeq and processed with MiXCR.

The library was made by the immunoSEQ multiplex PCR assay. In most patients, genomic DNA was isolated using the Qiagen DNeasy Blood and Tissue Kit and sent frozen to Adaptive Biotechnologies for TCR sequencing. For most patients, high-throughput TCR-beta CDR3 sequencing of genomic DNA was performed by Adaptive Biotechnologies. In the original analysis: Adaptive's ImmunoSEQ software was the source of the TCR sequencing data for over 15 patients, while a few other patients were processed with MiXCR and VDJtools. CD4 versus CD8 sorting errors were corrected by removing sequences found in both subsets at a frequency ratio below 5:1. Because the origin of CDR3 nucleotide sequences shared between donor and recipient could not be assigned, those sequences were removed. At least 2-fold expansion over unstimulated cells and a minimum CFSE-low frequency of 0.002% (template counts) or 0.001% (read counts) were required for clones to be classified as alloreactive. A clone was considered mappable if detected in the sequenced pre-transplant spleen, lymph node, or MLR CFSE-low populations of the donor or recipient. The cumulative frequency of alloreactive clones was calculated as a percentage of all sequences, weighted by copy number. TCRdb carries this immuneACCESS record with in-frame sequences only. Its versions omit some clonotypes, under half of them owing to an unresolved V gene in the studies checked, with the rest unexplained. D and trimming were read from the DNA, whereas the V and J calls and clone size are those reported in that table. For this sample there are around 97,000 clones; 75% to 95% appear just once. Around 6% of the sample goes to the ten largest clones.

The paper's findings and limits, for the study overall: Conclusions were limited by the relatively low number and heterogeneity of intestinal transplant patients. Early after transplant, peak levels of circulating GvH clones were found to be associated with declines in HvG clones. GvH clones were detected in recipient bone marrow, and some of these GvH clones were observed earlier in ileal mucosa or blood, consistent with an intestinal mucosal origin. High GvH to HvG T cell clonal ratios were observed in the allografts of patients with donor T cell macrochimerism.

The chain couples TRBV9 to TRBJ2-6, with 8 junctional bases fitting TRBD1. The TCR was taken from a human donor who received an intestinal transplant. Sequences were derived from unstimulated CD8+ T cells sorted from spleen or lymph node cells, sampled before intestinal transplant. CDR3 protein: CASSAPQGARGANVLTF. The DNA sequence is as follows: TGTGCCAGCAGCGCACCCCAGGGGGCGAGAGGGGCCAACGTCCTGACTTTC.